This TCR beta chain stems from a study of blood T cell repertoires in COVID-19. Study in general: Collection of acute and convalescent COVID-19 samples took place in the United States, Italy and Spain.

Per the authors' pipeline: Reference gene primer amplification yielded estimated nucleated cell counts. Measured with immunoSEQ multiplex PCR; TCRdb has only the in-frame clones, and not every one. The D gene and trimming were derived from the DNA, and the V and J assignments and clone size from that table. The sample contains roughly 670,000 clones, more than 80% of which appear only once. Only one count was recorded for this clone. J gave up 6 bases and V 1 base, and 3 bases lay outside the gene matches. Germline V CDR1 and CDR2: SGHTS, YDEGEE. This CDR3 has 15 residues. The J gene is TRBJ1-4, the V gene TRBV5-8, with 10 bases lining up with TRBD1. The sequenced material came from peripheral blood. The origin of this receptor is a woman between 18 and 29 years old with acute or convalescent COVID-19. The CDR3 nucleotides are TGTGCCAGCAGCTTGTGGACAGGGGGTCATGAAAAACTGTTTTTT. This encodes CASSLWTGGHEKLFF.